The 23 T cell receptor beta chains given below trace back to one sample, sequenced in a study of Ad26.COV2.S vaccination and SARS-CoV-2 variants. TCRdb's table, derived via immunoSEQ multiplex PCR, lists solely in-frame clones and lacks some. The table has about 500,000 clones, roughly nine tenths seen once; the top ten hold 1.7%. Described treatment: over 15 received Ad26.COV2.S at low or high dose, single or two shots; five or six received placebo; per-sample allocation not given. Sampling was performed 63 days after the first vaccine or placebo injection. Specimen: peripheral blood, collected in a trial of Ad26.COV2.S vaccine versus placebo. All receptors come from a person aged 18-65 years who received the Ad26.COV2.S COVID-19 vaccine or a placebo.

V is TRBV15 and J is TRBJ2-1; D assignment may be TRBD1 or TRBD2 (5 bases each). Trimming cost V 0 bases and J 10 bases, with 16 bases left between them. Germline-derived CDR1 and CDR2 are LNHNV and YYDKDF (reference sequence). This CDR3 region has 15 residues. The CDR3 reads CATSRDPSTGGEQFF. The DNA for the CDR3 is TGTGCCACCAGCAGAGACCCATCTACAGGAGGCGAGCAGTTCTTC.

The V and J genes are TRBV12-3 or TRBV12-4 and TRBJ2-2, with unresolved D. This CDR3 is 13 amino acids long. Trimming stripped 2 bases from V and 0 bases from J, with 1 base between. The CDR3: CASSLSNTGELFF. The CDR3 nucleotides are TGTGCCAGCAGTTTATCGAACACCGGGGAGCTGTTTTTT.

This CDR3 is CASSPGPTTNYGYTF. CDR3 sequence (DNA): TGCGCCAGCAGCCCAGGGCCTACGACTAACTATGGCTACACCTTC. The chain is built from TRBV4-1 and TRBJ1-2, with a weak D call TRBD1 (5 bases). The V end was cut by 4 bases, the J end by 0 bases, with 12 bases between. CDR3 length: 15 amino acids. CDR1 is MGHRA, CDR2 YSYEKL, per germline.

The J gene is TRBJ2-7, the V gene TRBV19, with 11 bases matching TRBD2. Germline V gene lookup returns CDR1 LNHDA and CDR2 SQIVND (reference sequence). The junction had 5 bases not matched to a gene; V was cut back by 1 base and J by 3 bases. The CDR3 contains 16 residues. Here the CDR3 reads CASSIAGTSGRYEQYF. Here the CDR3 DNA reads TGTGCCAGTAGTATAGCCGGGACTAGCGGACGCTACGAGCAGTACTTC.

The chain recombines TRBV10-3 with TRBJ1-1; 9 bases fit TRBD1. CDR3 length equals 13 residues. The germline CDR1 and CDR2 sequences are ENHRY and SYGVKD. Trimming took 6 bases from V and 1 from J; bases not matched to a gene: 0. The CDR3, as DNA: TGTGCCATCAGGGACAGGGGGAACACTGAAGCTTTCTTT. It specifies CAIRDRGNTEAFF.

V usage is TRBV9 and J usage is TRBJ1-5; no reliable D call. Germline-derived CDR1 and CDR2 are SGDLS and YYNGEE. Trimming removed 0 bases at V and 6 bases at J, with 13 bases between. CDR3 size: 15 residues. The CDR3 region is CASSVGVGRGQPQHF. DNA of the CDR3: TGTGCCAGCAGCGTAGGGGTAGGACGTGGTCAGCCCCAGCATTTT.

This clone was recorded a few times. The chain employs TRBV19 and TRBJ2-7; D is undetermined. The CDR3 is 13 amino acids. Germline values: CDR1 LNHDA, CDR2 SQIVND (reference sequence). The V end was cut by 5 bases, the J end by 3 bases, with 11 bases between. The CDR3 DNA is TGTGCCAGTAGTGAGTGGTGGGACTACGAGCAGTACTTC. It translates to CASSEWWDYEQYF.

The chain combines TRBV30 with TRBJ1-1; D is uncertain. Germline assignment: CDR1 GTSNPN and CDR2 SVGIG (reference sequence). The CDR3 has 13 residues. V lost 3 bases and J 1 base, leaving 9 bases between the germline ends. DNA of the CDR3: TGTGCCTGGAGCGAGCAGCCGAACACTGAAGCTTTCTTT. This translates into CAWSEQPNTEAFF.

The chain's CDR3 is CASSKSFQGPFGNTIYF. The DNA of the CDR3 is TGTGCCAGCAGCAAATCATTCCAGGGCCCCTTCGGAAACACCATATATTTT. This sequence joins TRBV21-1 and TRBJ1-3; the table names TRBD1, a call not compared with the DNA. TRBV21-1 is recorded as a pseudogene. This CDR3 region has 17 residues.

The rearrangement links TRBV19 to TRBJ1-5; D is unclear. The V gene lost 1 base and the J gene lost 4 bases, with 14 bases spanning the gap. CDR1 and CDR2 (germline): LNHDA, SQIVND (reference sequence). The CDR3 has 16 residues. For the CDR3, the DNA is TGTGCCAGTAGTATAGGGGGTAAGAGGGAGAATCAGCCCCAGCATTTT. Its protein is CASSIGGKRENQPQHF.

This clone turned up a few times. The chain couples TRBV28 to TRBJ2-4; 7 bases are shared with TRBD1. This CDR3 region has 14 residues. With 2 bases clipped from V and 6 bases from J, the junction kept 4 bases outside the gene matches. Germline V lookup: CDR1 MDHEN, CDR2 SYDVKM. CDR3 bases: TGTGCCAGCAGTTTAATGGGGGACAGAAACATTCAGTACTTC. This translates into CASSLMGDRNIQYF.

V usage is TRBV4-1 and J usage is TRBJ1-1; D is ambiguous. Germline V gene sequence: CDR1 MGHRA, CDR2 YSYEKL. The CDR3 has 14 amino acids. V was clipped by 7 bases and J by 1 base, with 13 bases between them. The CDR3 is CASTPGPQNTEAFF. CDR3 nucleotide sequence: TGCGCCAGCACCCCGGGCCCCCAGAACACTGAAGCTTTCTTT.

This chain joins TRBV27 and TRBJ1-1, with D possibly being TRBD1 (5 bases). CDR3 size: 11 residues. The V gene's germline CDR1 is MNHEY and CDR2 SMNVEV (reference sequence). Trimming took off 9 bases at V and 3 bases at J, with 8 bases between the two ends. This CDR3 is CASLGHTEAFF. DNA for the CDR3: TGTGCCAGTTTGGGACACACTGAAGCTTTCTTT.

V is TRBV7-6 and J is TRBJ2-2; 9 bases map to TRBD1. Germline V gene sequence: CDR1 SGHVS, CDR2 FNYEAQ. V was pared by 5 bases and J by 4 bases, with 8 bases of the junction left unmatched. The CDR3 covers 16 residues. CDR3 sequence: CASSRQGGVSTGELFF. CDR3 DNA: TGTGCCAGCAGCAGACAGGGGGGGGTATCCACCGGGGAGCTGTTTTTT.

The rearrangement joins TRBV27 to TRBJ2-1; D ambiguous. The CDR3 extends over 15 amino acids. Trimming removed 3 bases from V and 2 bases from J, with 11 bases in between. From germline, CDR1 is MNHEY and CDR2 SMNVEV (reference sequence). CDR3 sequence (DNA): TGTGCCAGCAGTTTCGTTACGACGGCCTACAATGAGCAGTTCTTC. This translates into CASSFVTTAYNEQFF.

The genes are TRBV7-9 and TRBJ1-2, with no clear D. The CDR3 is 15 amino acids. Looked up from germline, CDR1 is SEHNR and CDR2 is FQNEAQ (reference sequence). Trimming cost V 5 bases and J 4 bases, with 17 bases left between them. In DNA, the CDR3 is TGTGCCAGCAGCGAAGGGATACAATCTCCCTATGGCTACACCTTC. Its protein product is CASSEGIQSPYGYTF.

The rearrangement uses TRBV12-3 or TRBV12-4 and TRBJ1-5, with D possibly TRBD1 on 5 matching bases. The CDR3 contains 13 residues. V lost 4 bases and J lost 4, with 8 bases in between. In DNA, the CDR3 is TGTGCCAGCAGTTCTCCAGGGAATCAGCCCCAGCATTTT. This codes for CASSSPGNQPQHF.

The rearrangement joins TRBV27 to TRBJ1-2, with D possibly being TRBD1 (5 bases). This CDR3 region has 14 residues. The V end was cut by 5 bases, the J end by 3 bases, with 13 bases between. Per germline, CDR1 MNHEY and CDR2 SMNVEV (reference sequence). The CDR3 is CASSPNGQHYGYTF. In nucleotides, the CDR3 is TGTGCCAGCAGTCCTAACGGACAACACTATGGCTACACCTTC.

J is TRBJ2-3 and V is TRBV27; TRBD2 matches 14 bases. Looked up from germline, CDR1 is MNHEY and CDR2 is SMNVEV (reference sequence). This CDR3 has 15 residues. With 6 bases clipped from V and 9 bases from J, the junction kept 8 bases outside the gene matches. This CDR3 reads CASSATSGRVGTQYF. The DNA for the CDR3 is TGTGCCAGCAGCGCGACTAGCGGGAGGGTCGGGACGCAGTATTTT.

The rearrangement joins TRBV10-2 to TRBJ1-1; tentative D call: TRBD1 (5 bases). The CDR3 has 13 amino acids. V shed 3 bases and J shed 5 bases, with 10 bases lying between them. CDR1 WSHSY and CDR2 SAAADI come from the germline V gene. The CDR3 DNA follows: TGCGCCAGCAGTGACAGGGCGTGGACTGAAGCTTTCTTT. Protein sequence: CASSDRAWTEAFF.

This chain links TRBV7-9 with TRBJ1-6, with D possibly matching TRBD1 (6 bases). Per germline, CDR1 SEHNR and CDR2 FQNEAQ (reference sequence). V lost 8 bases and J 5 bases, leaving 13 bases between the germline ends. This CDR3 has 14 residues. The CDR3 loop is CASEIQGHNSPLHF. For the CDR3, the DNA is TGTGCCAGCGAGATTCAGGGGCATAATTCACCCCTCCACTTT.

As DNA, the CDR3 is TGTGCCAGCAGCCCGTACGGAGGGGCCTACGAGCAGTACTTC. Translated: CASSPYGGAYEQYF. The chain uses TRBV11-2 and TRBJ2-7; tentatively, D is TRBD2 (6 bases). The CDR3 runs 14 residues. CDR1 is SGHAT and CDR2 is FQNNGV in the germline V gene. V lost 5 bases and J lost 2, with 13 bases in between.

This rearrangement joins TRBV6-2 or TRBV6-3 to TRBJ2-7; D is perhaps TRBD2 (5 bases). This CDR3 spans 18 amino acids. Germline V lookup: CDR1 MNHEY, CDR2 SVGEGT. The V gene lost 5 bases and the J gene lost 5 bases, with 28 bases spanning the gap. CDR3 sequence reads: CASSAPPTRTRLHDEQYF. The CDR3 nucleotides are TGTGCCAGCAGTGCTCCGCCCACTAGGACTCGGCTCCACGACGAGCAGTACTTC.